These 13 T cell receptor beta chains came from one sample sequenced in a study of blood T cell repertoires in COVID-19. Clones were sequenced by immunoSEQ multiplex PCR, and TCRdb holds only the in-frame ones, with some missing. The data hold some 130,000 clones, with about 86% observed a single time. The sequenced material came from PBMCs or T cells enriched from blood (not recorded which). Receptors originate from a woman aged 45-65 years who had recovered from COVID-19.

This clone was seen more than once but under ten times. V gene TRBV9 combines with J gene TRBJ2-5, with D unresolved. The V end was cut by 6 bases, the J end by 1 base, with 10 bases between. Germline CDR1 reads SGDLS; CDR2 reads YYNGEE. The CDR3 extends over 13 amino acids. The CDR3 sequence: CASIPPGQETQYF. DNA of the CDR3: TGTGCCAGCATTCCCCCAGGCCAAGAGACCCAGTACTTC.

On this clone itself: The sample contains more than one DNA sequence encoding this CDR3. The chain links TRBV7-8 to TRBJ1-1, with TRBD1 matching over 9 bases. CDR1 and CDR2 from the germline V gene are SGHVS and FQNEAQ. Germline trimming cut 5 bases from V and 2 bases from J; bases unmatched to any gene: 6. The CDR3 extends over 15 amino acids. The CDR3 here is CASSRGQGPNTEAFF. The DNA of the CDR3 is TGTGCCAGCAGCCGGGGACAGGGCCCTAACACTGAAGCTTTCTTT.

The rearrangement links TRBV2 to TRBJ2-5; 7 nucleotides line up with TRBD1. The CDR3 spans 16 residues. The V and J ends lost 1 base and 0 bases, in that order; junction bases with no gene match: 5. Germline V gene lookup returns CDR1 SNHLY and CDR2 FYNNEI. CDR3 nucleotides: TGTGCCAGCAGTGAAGAGGGGACAGCGTACCAAGAGACCCAGTACTTC. Its translation is CASSEEGTAYQETQYF.

V is TRBV2 and J is TRBJ1-5; 8 bases agree with TRBD1. Germline V gene sequence: CDR1 SNHLY, CDR2 FYNNEI. This CDR3 spans 14 amino acids. V was pared by 3 bases and J by 6 bases, with 4 bases of the junction left unmatched. The CDR3: CASSETGASQPQHF. CDR3 bases: TGTGCCAGCAGTGAGACAGGGGCAAGTCAGCCCCAGCATTTT.

The CDR3 sequence: CASSLSTLGPGDTGELFF. DNA for the CDR3: TGCGCCAGCAGCTTGTCGACCCTTGGGCCGGGGGACACCGGGGAGCTGTTTTTT. The chain couples TRBV5-1 to TRBJ2-2; D possibly corresponds to TRBD2 (6 bases). CDR1 is SGHRS, CDR2 YFSETQ, per germline. This CDR3 contains 18 residues. V shed 1 base and J shed 3 bases, with 19 bases lying between them.

For the CDR3, the DNA is TGCGCCAGCAGCCAACTTGGGAGCGGACCTAACTACGAGCAGTACTTC. It encodes CASSQLGSGPNYEQYF. This chain joins TRBV4-1 and TRBJ2-7; weak D call: TRBD2 (5 bases). CDR3 length: 16 residues. Trimming cost V 2 bases and J 3 bases, with 17 bases left between them. Germline V gene sequence: CDR1 MGHRA, CDR2 YSYEKL.

The chain combines TRBV9 with TRBJ2-3; 10 bases agree with TRBD2. Germline lookup yields CDR1 SGDLS and CDR2 YYNGEE. The CDR3 runs to 17 residues. Trimming removed 0 bases from V and 1 base from J; junction bases left unmatched: 5. The CDR3 region has the DNA TGTGCCAGCAGCGTAGAGTGGGGGACTAGCGGCACAGATACGCAGTATTTT. It yields the protein CASSVEWGTSGTDTQYF.

This chain connects TRBV9 to TRBJ1-6, with TRBD1 as a possible D gene (5 bases). CDR3 size: 18 residues. Germline V lookup: CDR1 SGDLS, CDR2 YYNGEE. Trimming shortened V by 0 bases and J by 0 bases, and 13 bases separated the two germline ends. The CDR3 sequence is CASSVGPGGSSYNSPLHF. The CDR3 nucleotides are TGTGCCAGCAGCGTAGGGCCGGGGGGGAGCTCCTATAATTCACCCCTCCACTTT.

The genes are TRBV6-5 and TRBJ2-7, with D unresolved. CDR3 size: 14 residues. The V gene's germline CDR1 is MNHEY and CDR2 SVGAGI. V lost 2 bases and J 1 base, leaving 9 bases between the germline ends. The CDR3 nucleotides read TGTGCCAGCAGTTACAGGAGTAGTTCCTACGAGCAGTACTTC. Residues: CASSYRSSSYEQYF.

This clone was observed a single time. This chain uses TRBV10-3 with TRBJ2-1, with TRBD1 matching over 11 bases. Germline values: CDR1 ENHRY, CDR2 SYGVKD. The CDR3 length is 17 residues. Losses at the gene ends were 3 bases for V and 9 bases for J; bases not matched to a gene: 13. The CDR3 DNA is TGTGCCATCAGTGAATTTAGTCGGGGGACAGGGGGGATTGAGCAGTTCTTC. Translated: CAISEFSRGTGGIEQFF.

The CDR3 DNA sequence: TGTGCCATCAGTGAGGACCGCCTTCTACTACCCTCTGGAAACACCATATATTTT. The encoded protein is CAISEDRLLLPSGNTIYF. The rearrangement links TRBV10-3 to TRBJ1-3; no clear D. In germline, CDR1 is ENHRY, CDR2 SYGVKD. The CDR3 has 18 residues. V was cut by 2 bases and J by 0 bases, with 17 bases left in between.

The gene calls are TRBV27 and TRBJ2-1; 8 bases align to TRBD2. The ends lost 11 bases at V and 8 bases at J; junction bases unmatched: 14. Germline CDR1 reads MNHEY; CDR2 reads SMNVEV (reference sequence). The CDR3 length is 14 residues. CDR3 residues: CAVAGGPLGDEQFF. DNA for the CDR3: TGTGCCGTCGCGGGGGGACCCCTGGGGGATGAGCAGTTCTTC.

The V gene is TRBV20-1, the J gene TRBJ1-2; D possibly corresponds to TRBD1 (5 bases). The CDR3 contains 14 residues. The V end was cut by 3 bases, the J end by 7 bases, with 18 bases between. Germline assignment: CDR1 DFQATT and CDR2 SNEGSKA (reference sequence). CDR3 sequence: CSASEISRAGGYTF. The CDR3 DNA follows: TGCAGTGCTAGTGAGATTAGCAGGGCCGGTGGCTACACCTTC.